The clone carrying this T cell receptor (beta chain) came up many times. Its target is not known. Trimming cost V 5 bases and J 2 bases, with 2 bases left between them. CDR3 size: 11 residues. CDR1 and CDR2 from the germline V gene are SEHNR and FQNEAQ (reference sequence). TCRdb ran MiXCR on the 5' RACE reads and lists one entry per CDR3 protein. This sample has more than 400,000 distinct CDR3 sequences, with roughly 15% found just once. This record comes from a study of identical twins. Overall study results and limits: The conclusions drew on cross-sectional statistical analysis instead of tracking the same donors. Less excess twin sharing appeared in beta out-of-frame sequences. Insertions ran lower in abundant cord blood beta clonotypes, though not in memory repertoires.

These sequences were also reported in another study, on yellow fever vaccine responses in identical twins.

The gene calls are TRBV7-9 and TRBJ2-3; no clear D. The material sequenced was CD4+ T cells sorted from blood. This clonotype was sampled from a woman in her late teens or twenties in good health. In DNA, the CDR3 is TGTGCCAGCAGCATCACAGATACGCAGTATTTT. This sequence encodes CASSITDTQYF.